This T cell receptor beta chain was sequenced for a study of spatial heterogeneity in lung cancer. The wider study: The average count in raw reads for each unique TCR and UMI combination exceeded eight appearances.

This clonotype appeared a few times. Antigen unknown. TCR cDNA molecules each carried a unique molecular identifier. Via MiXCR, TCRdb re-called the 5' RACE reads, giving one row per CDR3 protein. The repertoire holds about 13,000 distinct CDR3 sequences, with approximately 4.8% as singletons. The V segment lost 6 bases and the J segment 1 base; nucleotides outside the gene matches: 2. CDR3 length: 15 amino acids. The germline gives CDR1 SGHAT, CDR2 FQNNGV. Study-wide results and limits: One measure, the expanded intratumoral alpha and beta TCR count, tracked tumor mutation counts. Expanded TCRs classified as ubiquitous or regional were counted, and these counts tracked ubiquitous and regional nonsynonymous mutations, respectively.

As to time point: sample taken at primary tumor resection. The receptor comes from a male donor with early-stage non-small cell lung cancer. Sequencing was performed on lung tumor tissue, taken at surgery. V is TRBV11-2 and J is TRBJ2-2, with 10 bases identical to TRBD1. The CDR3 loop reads CASSWDRGNTGELFF. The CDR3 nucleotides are TGTGCCAGCAGTTGGGACAGGGGGAACACCGGGGAGCTGTTTTTT.